Given below is one T cell receptor beta chain in context. The antigen is not known. This sample is drawn from a study of regulatory T cells in long-lasting Graves disease. As for the study in general: Persistent cases took antithyroid drugs over 5 years and stayed TSH receptor antibody positive.

Sequencing libraries for TCR beta were prepared with iRepertoire HTBI primers and Arm-PCR of CDR3 regions. The authors' processing: 62 TRBV and 12 to 15 TRBJ segments were identified across samples. TCRdb reprocessed the multiplex PCR reads with MiXCR, giving one entry per CDR3 protein. The V and J calls follow TCRdb's processing rather than the paper's. Of about 400,000 distinct CDR3 sequences listed, less than 25% are singletons. Indicated time point: persistent/refractory GD, antithyroid drugs over 5 years with positive TRAb. TCR sequences were obtained from RNA taken from PBMCs. Those enrolled as patients came out of an endocrinology department in Xi'an, China. The study's findings and limits: Repertoires from persistent disease leaned toward TRBV28, TRBJ1-2 and TRBJ2-5.

From germline, CDR1 is LGHDT and CDR2 YNNKEL (reference sequence). The CDR3 is 14 residues long. Trimming cost V 1 base and J 0 bases, with 7 bases left between them. The specimen was peripheral blood mononuclear cells (PBMCs), collected when the disease was refractory, from a patient treated with antithyroid drugs. The rearrangement joins TRBV3-1 to TRBJ2-7, with unresolved D. This clonotype originated in a female donor with Graves disease. The CDR3: CASSQGHVSYEQYF. CDR3 DNA: TGTGCCAGCAGCCAAGGACATGTCTCCTACGAGCAGTACTTC.